This T cell receptor beta chain was captured by sequencing in a study of PD-L1 blockade in urothelial cancer. For the study at large: The study recovered a median of around 130,000 T cells per blood sample. Study outcomes and limitations: Where pretreatment blood TCR clonality fell below the median, better survival was predicted.

The count of this clone is one. Its antigen is still unknown. This CDR3 has 12 residues. The V end lost 5 bases, the J end lost 10 bases, and 12 bases lay between the germline ends. Germline lookup yields CDR1 MDHEN and CDR2 SYDVKM. Time point given: pretreatment peripheral blood. Measured with immunoSEQ multiplex PCR; TCRdb has only the in-frame clones, and not every one. Of 130,000 or so clones listed, approximately 84% are singletons. This clonotype was sampled from a man between 50 and 59 years old with urothelial cancer. This material consisted of PBMCs, taken around atezolizumab (anti-PD-L1) treatment. The gene calls are TRBV28 and TRBJ2-1; tentatively, D is TRBD1 (5 bases). DNA for the CDR3: TGTGCCAGCAGTCCATATAACAGGGAGCAGTTCTTC. This translates into CASSPYNREQFF.